The 4 T cell receptor beta chains in this list originate from one sample, sequenced in a study of response to subunit inactivated influenza vaccine. In TCRdb, the RT-PCR reads were re-called with MiXCR into one record per CDR3 protein. The table lists 200,000 to 300,000 distinct CDR3 sequences, 12% of them singletons, with 7.8% in the top ten. The source material was non-naive T cells sorted from PBMCs, sampled 14 to 15 days before vaccination. The receptors derive from a man between 45 and 60 years old who received an inactivated influenza vaccine.

This clonotype was seen a handful of times. The chain combines TRBV30 with TRBJ1-2, with a tentative D call TRBD1 (5 bases). Germline CDR1 GTSNPN, CDR2 SVGIG (reference sequence). Trimming shortened V by 3 bases and J by 2 bases, and 10 bases separated the two germline ends. The CDR3 contains 13 residues. The CDR3 bases are TGTGCCTGGAGCGAGACAGCGAACTATGGCTACACCTTC. This codes for CAWSETANYGYTF.

This clonotype was seen a few times. The chain joins TRBV5-5 to TRBJ1-3; no definite D call. Trimming pared 2 bases from V and 0 bases from J, leaving 6 bases between. Germline V gene lookup returns CDR1 SGHKS and CDR2 YYEKEE (reference sequence). This CDR3 is built from 14 residues. The CDR3 sequence: CASSLPSSGNTIYF. Written as DNA, the CDR3 is TGTGCCAGCAGCTTACCGAGCTCTGGAAACACCATATATTTT.

The gene calls are TRBV5-1 and TRBJ2-7; D may be TRBD2 (6 bases). The length of the CDR3 is 18 residues. Germline V gene data show CDR1 as SGHRS and CDR2 as YFSETQ. Trimming took off 0 bases at V and 0 bases at J, with 19 bases between the two ends. The CDR3: CASSLEQARLGSSYEQYF. CDR3 DNA sequence: TGCGCCAGCAGCTTGGAACAGGCGCGACTAGGTTCCTCCTACGAGCAGTACTTC. The whole variable domain, filled in from reference TRBV5-1 and TRBJ2-7, reads KAGVTQTPRYLIKTRGQQVTLSCSPISGHRSVSWYQQTPGQGLQFLFEYFSETQRNKGNFPGRFSGRQFSNSRSEMNVSTLELGDSALYLCASSLEQARLGSSYEQYFGPGTRLTVT.

This clonotype was seen many times. The chain couples TRBV20-1 to TRBJ2-1; 8 positions match TRBD2. J was trimmed by 7 bases and V by 4 bases; bases with no gene match: 12. Germline CDR1 reads DFQATT; CDR2 reads SNEGSKA (reference sequence). The CDR3 sequence is 15 residues long. DNA of the CDR3: TGCAGTGCTACAGGGTCACGCGGGGGGATAAATGAGCAGTTCTTC. Amino acids: CSATGSRGGINEQFF.